Listed here are 7 T cell receptor beta chains from one sample, sequenced in a study of blood T cell repertoires in COVID-19. Only in-frame clones appear in the TCRdb table, and some are missing; sequencing was by immunoSEQ multiplex PCR. The sample lists about 250,000 clones, 85% to 90% occurring once. The sequencing sample was made of PBMCs or T cells enriched from blood (not recorded which). The receptor set was obtained from a woman aged 18-29 years who had recovered from COVID-19.

This clone was seen just once. The chain's CDR3 is CASSMTDTGWAEAFF. As DNA, the CDR3 is TGTGCCAGCAGCATGACAGATACTGGTTGGGCTGAAGCTTTCTTT. V usage is TRBV9 and J usage is TRBJ1-1, with a possible D match to TRBD1 (5 bases). Germline loops: CDR1 SGDLS, CDR2 YYNGEE. The CDR3 has 15 residues. V lost 4 bases, J lost 6 bases, and 19 bases lay in between.

The table lists this clone with a count of one. The V gene is TRBV5-1, the J gene TRBJ1-1, with D perhaps TRBD1 (6 bases). Germline V gene sequence: CDR1 SGHRS, CDR2 YFSETQ. V lost 0 bases to trimming and J lost 1 base, with 10 bases between them. CDR3 length: 15 amino acids. The CDR3 DNA is TGCGCCAGCAGCTTGGCCCTCAGGGGGAACACTGAAGCTTTCTTT. Amino acids: CASSLALRGNTEAFF.

J is TRBJ1-6 and V is TRBV7-2, with 7 nucleotides matching TRBD1. The germline V gene encodes CDR1 SGHTA and CDR2 FQGNSA. This CDR3 has 18 residues. V was pared by 2 bases and J by 0 bases, with 7 bases of the junction left unmatched. As DNA, the CDR3 is TGTGCCAGCAGCTTATTGGGACAGTCACGCTCCTATAATTCACCCCTCCACTTT. Translation: CASSLLGQSRSYNSPLHF.

This chain links TRBV18 with TRBJ1-1; D is undetermined. The germline V gene encodes CDR1 KGHSH and CDR2 LQKENI. V lost 2 bases, J lost 4 bases, and 11 bases lay in between. This CDR3 contains 14 residues. The CDR3 coding sequence is TGTGCCAGCTCACCATCGAGGGAGGGCACTGAAGCTTTCTTT. As protein: CASSPSREGTEAFF.

The chain carries TRBV14 and TRBJ2-1, with 11 bases aligning to TRBD2. Germline CDR1 SGHDN, CDR2 FVKESK. V dropped 1 base and J dropped 4; count of bases not matched to a gene: 6. This CDR3 contains 17 residues. CDR3 DNA sequence: TGTGCCAGCAGCCAAGGGGGAGGACTAGCGGGTTACAATGAGCAGTTCTTC. Residues: CASSQGGGLAGYNEQFF.

The V call is TRBV12-5, the J call TRBJ2-7, with D perhaps matching TRBD1 (6 bases). With 7 bases removed from V and 7 bases from J, the gap between germline ends came to 29 bases. Germline CDR1 LGHNT, CDR2 FRNRAP. This CDR3 comprises 17 residues. The CDR3 reads CASVAPNPGTRAVEQYF. CDR3 in DNA: TGTGCTAGTGTAGCTCCTAACCCCGGGACACGCGCCGTGGAGCAGTACTTC.

The chain recombines TRBV6-5 with TRBJ2-7, with D tentatively TRBD1 (6 bases). Germline V CDR1 and CDR2: MNHEY, SVGAGI. CDR3 length equals 13 residues. This CDR3 is CASGAVNLYEQYF. The CDR3 coding sequence is TGTGCTTCAGGGGCAGTCAACCTGTACGAGCAGTACTTC.